The present TCR beta chain was sequenced within a study of early T cells in non-severe SARS-CoV-2 infection. Whole-study context: Bulk RNA from unsorted whole blood was sequenced; chains were unpaired. General study findings and limits: Matching against VDJdb likely underestimated virus-specific expansions, favoring anti-spike CD8.

One entry per CDR3 protein results from TCRdb running MiXCR on the 5' RACE reads. This sample has about 64,000 distinct CDR3 sequences, with around an eighth found just once. The CDR3 has 15 amino acids. V lost 5 bases to trimming and J lost 2 bases, with 14 bases between them. The germline V gene encodes CDR1 MDHEN and CDR2 SYDVKM. This clonotype was found a few times. Antigen: not known. V gene TRBV28 combines with J gene TRBJ2-3; D gene ambiguous. This material consisted of whole blood, taken at baseline. The TCR originated in an adult who was a healthcare worker with PCR-confirmed SARS-CoV-2 infection or an uninfected control (not recorded which). The chain's CDR3 is CASSNPENNTDTQYF. In nucleotides, the CDR3 is TGTGCCAGCAGTAATCCAGAAAACAACACAGATACGCAGTATTTT.